One sample yielded the 29 T cell receptor beta chains listed below, sequenced in a study of cytomegalovirus exposure and HLA in healthy donors (dated by TCRdb to about 2017). Library construction relied on the immunoSEQ multiplex PCR assay. For the multiplex PCR, a mixture combining 60 forward primers for TCR Vbeta segments and 13 reverse primers for TCR Jbeta segments was used. TCRdb took this table from immuneACCESS and kept in-frame rearrangements with V and J called. Such tables lack part of the clones; where checked against another copy, unresolved V genes explain under half of the gap, and the rest is unexplained. The sample yields tens of thousands of clones; more than 80% were counted once. The top ten clonotypes cover under 2% of the sample. The sequencing input was PBMCs. All receptors come from a woman in her thirties in good health and CMV-seronegative.

The gene calls are TRBV5-1 and TRBJ2-7; 9 bases are shared with TRBD2. Unmatched junction bases numbered 14, after V lost 0 bases and J lost 4 bases. The CDR3 spans 18 residues. The germline gives CDR1 SGHRS, CDR2 YFSETQ. The CDR3 loop reads CASSLERGLAGRVYEQYF. The CDR3 DNA follows: TGCGCCAGCAGCTTGGAACGGGGTCTAGCGGGACGGGTTTACGAGCAGTACTTC. Using reference TRBV5-1 and TRBJ2-7 for the parts outside the CDR3, the full variable domain is KAGVTQTPRYLIKTRGQQVTLSCSPISGHRSVSWYQQTPGQGLQFLFEYFSETQRNKGNFPGRFSGRQFSNSRSEMNVSTLELGDSALYLCASSLERGLAGRVYEQYFGPGTRLTVT.

The rearrangement joins TRBV27 to TRBJ2-3; D possibly corresponds to TRBD1 (6 bases). Trimming stripped 2 bases from V and 0 bases from J, with 15 bases between. The CDR3 has 17 residues. Per the germline V gene, CDR1 is MNHEY and CDR2 is SMNVEV (reference sequence). CDR3 amino acids: CASSLLLTGPSTDTQYF. Here the CDR3 DNA reads TGTGCCAGCAGTTTACTCCTCACAGGGCCTAGCACAGATACGCAGTATTTT.

The chain uses TRBV7-9 and TRBJ2-2, with 8 bases fitting TRBD1. V was pared by 5 bases and J by 6 bases, with 2 bases of the junction left unmatched. The CDR3 is 13 amino acids. Germline V gene data show CDR1 as SEHNR and CDR2 as FQNEAQ (reference sequence). The CDR3 region is CASSPRGPGELFF. CDR3 in DNA: TGTGCCAGCAGCCCCAGGGGGCCCGGGGAGCTGTTTTTT. Filled out from reference TRBV7-9 and TRBJ2-2, the complete variable domain reads DTGVSQNPRHKITKRGQNVTFRCDPISEHNRLYWYRQTLGQGPEFLTYFQNEAQLEKSRLLSDRFSAERPKGSFSTLEIQRTEQGDSAMYLCASSPRGPGELFFGEGSRLTVL.

On this clone itself: This CDR3 is also generated by other DNA sequences in the sample. The chain combines TRBV19 with TRBJ2-3; D perhaps matches TRBD2 (6 bases). The V and J ends lost 6 bases and 0 bases respectively, with 10 bases between them. The germline gives CDR1 LNHDA, CDR2 SQIVND (reference sequence). This CDR3 region has 14 residues. This CDR3 reads CASRTSGSTDTQYF. The DNA of the CDR3 is TGTGCCAGTAGGACGAGCGGGAGCACAGATACGCAGTATTTT.

The rearrangement links TRBV6-5 to TRBJ1-2; 8 positions match TRBD1. After removal of 10 bases from V and 3 bases from J, the junction contained 10 bases not matched to a gene. CDR3 length: 14 amino acids. Germline-derived CDR1 and CDR2 are MNHEY and SVGAGI. The CDR3 reads CATSAAGGDYGYTF. CDR3 sequence (DNA): TGTGCCACCTCGGCGGCAGGGGGCGACTATGGCTACACCTTC.

The chain carries TRBV7-2 and TRBJ2-2, with 12 bases lining up with TRBD2. With 5 bases clipped from V and 4 bases from J, the junction kept 8 bases outside the gene matches. This CDR3 has 17 amino acids. The V gene's germline CDR1 is SGHTA and CDR2 FQGNSA. The CDR3 spells CASSTRTSGISTGELFF. Written as DNA, the CDR3 is TGTGCCAGCAGCACTCGGACTAGCGGGATATCCACCGGGGAGCTGTTTTTT.

This chain connects TRBV5-4 to TRBJ2-2, with TRBD2 as a possible D gene (6 bases). The germline V and J ends were trimmed by 4 bases and 5 bases, with 12 bases remaining between them. Germline CDR1 reads SGHNT; CDR2 reads YYREEE (reference sequence). This CDR3 region has 14 residues. The CDR3 protein is CASSTPTSTGELFF. CDR3 DNA sequence: TGTGCCAGCAGCACACCGACTAGTACCGGGGAGCTGTTTTTT.

V and J are TRBV27 and TRBJ2-7; no reliable D call. Germline V lookup: CDR1 MNHEY, CDR2 SMNVEV (reference sequence). The CDR3 has 13 residues. V shed 3 bases and J shed 0 bases, with 6 bases lying between them. Written as DNA, the CDR3 is TGTGCCAGCAGTTTTCATCCCTCCTACGAGCAGTACTTC. It yields the protein CASSFHPSYEQYF.

V is TRBV19 and J is TRBJ1-1; 11 bases agree with TRBD1. Germline V gene sequence: CDR1 LNHDA, CDR2 SQIVND (reference sequence). The CDR3 totals 16 residues. The V gene end was trimmed by 3 bases and the J gene end by 6 bases; junction bases not matched to a gene: 9. The CDR3 bases are TGTGCCAGTAGTATCGGGGGTGGACAGGGGGCGTCTGAAGCTTTCTTT. Its protein product is CASSIGGGQGASEAFF.

The V gene is TRBV18, the J gene TRBJ1-4, with D perhaps matching TRBD1 (5 bases). This CDR3 is 15 amino acids long. Germline V lookup: CDR1 KGHSH, CDR2 LQKENI. V lost 0 bases to trimming and J lost 5 bases, with 10 bases between them. The CDR3 region is CASSPPQGRNEKLFF. The CDR3 DNA is TGTGCCAGCTCACCACCTCAGGGTAGGAATGAAAAACTGTTTTTT.

This chain's CDR3 is CASSLIGTGLDEQYF. CDR3 coding DNA: TGTGCCAGCAGCTTAATCGGGACAGGGCTCGACGAGCAGTACTTC. The chain combines TRBV7-9 with TRBJ2-7; 9 positions agree with TRBD1. The ends lost 2 bases at V and 5 bases at J; junction bases unmatched: 7. CDR3 size: 15 residues. In germline, CDR1 is SEHNR, CDR2 FQNEAQ (reference sequence).

The chain is built from TRBV2 and TRBJ2-1; 7 bases map to TRBD2. The CDR3 has 14 amino acids. The germline CDR1 and CDR2 sequences are SNHLY and FYNNEI. J lost 5 bases, V lost 6 bases, and 7 bases had no gene match. As DNA, the CDR3 is TGTGCCAGCAGGAGCGGGACGTACGACAATGAGCAGTTCTTC. This sequence encodes CASRSGTYDNEQFF.

In its sample, this clone was seen once. This chain uses TRBV27 with TRBJ2-3; weak D call: TRBD1 (6 bases). V dropped 3 bases and J dropped 0 bases, with 7 bases sitting between them. This CDR3 is 14 amino acids long. Germline lookup yields CDR1 MNHEY and CDR2 SMNVEV (reference sequence). In DNA form, the CDR3 reads TGTGCCAGCAGTTTGACAGGAAGCACAGATACGCAGTATTTT. This codes for CASSLTGSTDTQYF.

A few counts support this clone. The V and J genes are TRBV5-1 and TRBJ2-5; possibly TRBD2 for D (6 bases). The germline gives CDR1 SGHRS, CDR2 YFSETQ. Trimming pared 4 bases from V and 1 base from J, leaving 14 bases between. The CDR3 extends over 15 amino acids. DNA of the CDR3: TGCGCCAGCAGCCCCCTTGGCGGGGCCCAAGAGACCCAGTACTTC. Amino acids: CASSPLGGAQETQYF.

The chain recombines TRBV6-5 with TRBJ2-7, with TRBD2 matching 14 bases. The CDR3 extends over 15 amino acids. The ends lost 6 bases at V and 7 bases at J; junction bases unmatched: 8. Germline CDR1 MNHEY, CDR2 SVGAGI. The CDR3 protein is CASSGTSGGTSEQYF. In DNA form, the CDR3 reads TGTGCCAGCAGCGGGACTAGCGGGGGCACGTCAGAGCAGTACTTC.

This rearrangement joins TRBV5-1 to TRBJ2-1, with a tentative D call TRBD2 (5 bases). The CDR3 contains 15 residues. Between the trimmed V and J ends, which lost 5 bases and 7 bases, there was a span of 19 bases. Germline assignment: CDR1 SGHRS and CDR2 YFSETQ. CDR3 sequence reads: CASSSISGNNNEQFF. CDR3 coding DNA: TGCGCCAGCAGTTCCATCTCGGGAAATAATAATGAGCAGTTCTTC.

The chain's CDR3 is CASSLDSREVEQYF. The CDR3 DNA reads TGTGCCAGCAGCTTGGATTCCAGGGAAGTGGAGCAGTACTTC. The chain joins TRBV4-2 to TRBJ2-7; D perhaps matches TRBD1 (5 bases). The V end was cut by 5 bases, the J end by 7 bases, with 18 bases between. Germline assignment: CDR1 LGHNA and CDR2 YNFKEQ. The CDR3 contains 14 residues.

The chain is built from TRBV19 and TRBJ2-6, with a tentative D call TRBD1 (7 bases). Germline values: CDR1 LNHDA, CDR2 SQIVND (reference sequence). V lost 8 bases to trimming and J lost 1 base, with 15 bases between them. The CDR3 consists of 16 residues. CDR3 coding DNA: TGTGCCAGTGAGGGGGCGGGAAGATCTGGGGCCAACGTCCTGACTTTC. Translation: CASEGAGRSGANVLTF.

V and J are TRBV11-3 and TRBJ2-1; 13 positions match TRBD2. From germline, CDR1 is SGHNT and CDR2 YENEEA. With 0 bases clipped from V and 7 bases from J, the junction kept 3 bases outside the gene matches. The CDR3 is 16 amino acids. The chain's CDR3 is CASSLDETSGRNEQFF. The CDR3 nucleotides read TGTGCCAGCAGCTTAGATGAGACTAGCGGGAGGAATGAGCAGTTCTTC.

Written as DNA, the CDR3 is TGTGCCAGCAGTTTGGGACTAGCGGGAGTAGGCTCGGGCAATGAGCAGTTCTTC. This sequence encodes CASSLGLAGVGSGNEQFF. V usage is TRBV4-2 and J usage is TRBJ2-1; 14 bases agree with TRBD2. This CDR3 has 18 amino acids. The trim removed 6 bases at V and 6 bases at J, leaving 13 bases unmatched. Germline CDR1 is LGHNA and CDR2 is YNFKEQ.

The V and J genes are TRBV2 and TRBJ1-5, with 9 bases matching TRBD1. The germline V gene encodes CDR1 SNHLY and CDR2 FYNNEI. Trimming cost V 6 bases and J 4 bases; bases outside gene matches: 4. The CDR3 is 14 residues long. CDR3 in amino acids: CASSLTGGNQPQHF. CDR3 nucleotide sequence: TGTGCCAGCAGCCTGACAGGGGGTAATCAGCCCCAGCATTTT.

This chain links TRBV27 with TRBJ2-3; 9 positions agree with TRBD1. The germline V gene has CDR1 MNHEY and CDR2 SMNVEV (reference sequence). The CDR3 contains 16 residues. Trimming at V came to 5 bases and at J to 1 base, leaving 7 bases not matched to a gene. CDR3 nucleotide sequence: TGTGCCAGCAGTGCCTCTTGGACAGGGGGCACAGATACGCAGTATTTT. This codes for CASSASWTGGTDTQYF.

V gene TRBV18 combines with J gene TRBJ2-7; D might be TRBD1 (6 bases). V was clipped by 4 bases and J by 2 bases, with 15 bases between them. Germline assignment: CDR1 KGHSH and CDR2 LQKENI. The CDR3 consists of 15 residues. CDR3: CASSLTAQGTYEQYF. The DNA of the CDR3 is TGTGCCAGCTCACTGACAGCACAGGGTACCTACGAGCAGTACTTC.

The chain uses TRBV14 and TRBJ1-5; D unresolved. Germline V gives CDR1 SGHDN, CDR2 FVKESK. The CDR3 is 13 residues long. V dropped 2 bases and J dropped 6 bases, with 8 bases sitting between them. The CDR3 nucleotides are TGTGCCAGCAGCCAATCGGTACGTCAGCCCCAGCATTTT. Translation: CASSQSVRQPQHF.

The V call is TRBV5-1, the J call TRBJ2-5, with a possible D match to TRBD2 (5 bases). The CDR3 extends over 14 amino acids. V was trimmed by 3 bases and J by 5 bases, leaving 14 bases between them. Germline V gene sequence: CDR1 SGHRS, CDR2 YFSETQ. The CDR3 here is CASSSAGARETQYF. CDR3 nucleotide sequence: TGCGCCAGCAGCTCGGCGGGCGCCAGGGAGACCCAGTACTTC.

The chain carries TRBV5-1 and TRBJ2-7; D is perhaps TRBD2 (5 bases). The V end was cut by 5 bases, the J end by 3 bases, with 12 bases between. CDR3 length equals 13 residues. CDR1 and CDR2 from the germline V gene are SGHRS and YFSETQ. This chain's CDR3 is CASRETGSYEQYF. The CDR3 DNA reads TGCGCCAGCAGAGAGACGGGGAGCTACGAGCAGTACTTC.

The rearrangement uses TRBV30 and TRBJ2-5; no reliable D call. This CDR3 is built from 12 residues. Trimming shortened V by 1 base and J by 7 bases, and 10 bases separated the two germline ends. Looked up from germline, CDR1 is GTSNPN and CDR2 is SVGIG (reference sequence). CDR3: CAWSGLARTQYF. CDR3 DNA sequence: TGTGCCTGGAGTGGCCTGGCTAGGACCCAGTACTTC.

This chain connects TRBV27 to TRBJ2-3, with D tentatively TRBD1 (6 bases). The CDR3 spans 13 residues. The V gene lost 8 bases and the J gene lost 5 bases, with 14 bases spanning the gap. CDR1 and CDR2 from the germline V gene are MNHEY and SMNVEV (reference sequence). The CDR3: CASGTRGVDTQYF. The DNA of the CDR3 is TGTGCCAGCGGTACCAGGGGAGTAGATACGCAGTATTTT.

The V gene is TRBV30, the J gene TRBJ2-1; weak D call: TRBD2 (6 bases). The CDR3 runs 14 residues. CDR1 and CDR2 from the germline V gene are GTSNPN and SVGIG (reference sequence). The V gene lost 5 bases and the J gene lost 4 bases, with 15 bases spanning the gap. The CDR3 loop is CAWVGRRGYNEQFF. CDR3 coding DNA: TGTGCCTGGGTCGGGCGGAGGGGATACAATGAGCAGTTCTTC. The variable domain in full, with the rest retrieved from reference TRBV30 and TRBJ2-1, is SQTIHQWPATLVQPVGSPLSLECTVEGTSNPNLYWYRQAAGRGLQLLFYSVGIGQISSEVPQNLSASRPQDRQFILSSKKLLLSDSGFYLCAWVGRRGYNEQFFGPGTRLTVL.